This T cell receptor beta chain derives from a study of Tregs in tolerant kidney transplant recipients. The overall study: Sorted recipient Tregs were expanded on donor B cells with IL-2, restimulated day 11. Antibodies separated recipient from donor cells. Sorting of CD4+CD25+CD127- cells followed approximately 3-day belatacept mixed lymphocyte reactions, sometimes with approximately five-day graft donor restimulation.

This clone was seen more than once but under ten times. Antigen specificity is unknown. Sequencing used immunoSEQ multiplex PCR; TCRdb keeps in-frame clones, though not all of them. The sample records over 1,100 clones, around 43% being singletons. Germline values: CDR1 MNHNY, CDR2 SVGAGI (reference sequence). The ends were cut back, 0 bases at V and 8 bases at J, with 10 bases in the middle. The length of the CDR3 is 14 residues. The receptor's source is a human donor in good health. The genes are TRBV6-6 and TRBJ1-4, with D possibly matching TRBD1 (6 bases). Sample: Tregs from blood grown in culture. The CDR3 loop reads CASSYSGGGEKLFF. CDR3 coding DNA: TGTGCCAGCAGTTACTCAGGGGGTGGGGAAAAACTGTTTTTT.